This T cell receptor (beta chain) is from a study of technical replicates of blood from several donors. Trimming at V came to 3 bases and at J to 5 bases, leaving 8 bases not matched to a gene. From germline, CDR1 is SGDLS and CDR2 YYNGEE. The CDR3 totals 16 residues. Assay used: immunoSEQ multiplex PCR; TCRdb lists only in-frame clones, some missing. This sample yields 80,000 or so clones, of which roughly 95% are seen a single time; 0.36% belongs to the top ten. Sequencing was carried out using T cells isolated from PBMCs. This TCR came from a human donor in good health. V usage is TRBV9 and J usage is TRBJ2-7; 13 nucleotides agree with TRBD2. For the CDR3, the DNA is TGTGCCAGCAGCGCTACATACGGACTAGCGGGAGACGAGCAGTACTTC. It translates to CASSATYGLAGDEQYF.